This T cell receptor beta chain was captured in a study of blood T cell repertoires in COVID-19 (TCRdb year 2020). As for the study more broadly: Samples covering the acute and convalescent phases of COVID-19 were provided by collaborators in the United States, Italy and Spain. Samples came from the ongoing ImmuneRACE study (first 160 participants) plus 1,254 subjects from 6 global collaborators. The material from the prospective study consisted of cDNA or gDNA derived from T cells, B-cell-depleted T cells, or PBMCs. The repertoires were released in a freely available public database intended as a resource for research on the immune response to SARS-CoV-2. Nearly every sample came with metadata listing a de-identified subject ID, COVID-19 status, age in years and sex. HLA class I and class II types, where available, came from metadata supplied by the sample provider rather than from assay-based typing. The dataset comprised deeply sampled blood TCRbeta repertoires from subjects exposed to, actively infected with, or recovered from COVID-19.

TCRbeta CDR3 regions were amplified from genomic DNA by means of the immunoSEQ Assay, a bias-controlled multiplex PCR. The published analysis was carried out like this. Nucleated cell counts per sample were estimated from amplification of reference gene primers within the assay. To quantify the absolute abundance of each unique TCRbeta CDR3 rearrangement, sequence reads were collapsed and filtered. Productive Simpson clonality was computed per sample as the square root of Simpson's diversity index over productive rearrangements. TCRdb carries this immuneACCESS record with in-frame sequences only. Its versions omit some clonotypes, under half of them owing to an unresolved V gene in the studies checked, with the rest unexplained. The V and J calls and the clone size are those of that table, but D and trimming were determined from the DNA. In this sample the table shows about 120,000 clones, approximately 90% of which occur a single time. Together, the top ten hold 2% to 2.5% of the sample.

What the work shows at the level of the full study, not this receptor alone: How much clinical and demographic metadata was included differed by source and by participant, and the metadata was provided uncurated.

V trim: 5 bases; J trim: 1 base; unmatched bases: 5. From cysteine to phenylalanine, the CDR3 is 16 amino acids long. This entry keeps only the CDR3 DNA: 48 bases, framed from base 1. The germline V gene specifies KGHDR as CDR1 and SFDVKD as CDR2. Concerning this clone itself: Its antigen is currently not known. Base qualities are not at hand, and no much larger clone is one base apart.

Whole blood was collected in K2EDTA tubes by collaborating institutions according to the institutions' own protocols. Collaborator samples were shipped for TCRbeta analysis as frozen whole blood, isolated PBMCs, or DNA extracted from either sample type. Sequencing used peripheral blood. Recombination joined TRBV24-1 with TRBJ2-1; TRBD2 fits 9 bases in the junction. The sequence derives from a woman aged 50 to 60 with acute or convalescent COVID-19. The sequenced DNA is TGTGCCACCAGTGGCGCGGGGGGGGGATCCTACAATGAGCAGTTCTTC. It translates as CATSGAGGGSYNEQFF.